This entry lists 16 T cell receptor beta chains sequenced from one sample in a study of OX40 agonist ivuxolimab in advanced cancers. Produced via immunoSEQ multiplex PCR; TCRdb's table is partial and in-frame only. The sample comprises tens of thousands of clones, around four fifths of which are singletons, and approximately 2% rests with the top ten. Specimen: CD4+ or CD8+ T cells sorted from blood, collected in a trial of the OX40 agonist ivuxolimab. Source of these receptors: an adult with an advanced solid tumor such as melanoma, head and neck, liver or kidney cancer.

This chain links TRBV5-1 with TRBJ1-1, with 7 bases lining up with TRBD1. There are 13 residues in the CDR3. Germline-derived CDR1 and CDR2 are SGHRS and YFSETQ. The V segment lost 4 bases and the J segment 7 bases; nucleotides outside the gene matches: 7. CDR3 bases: TGCGCCAGCAGCCCCGGGACAGTGTTTGAAGCTTTCTTT. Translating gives CASSPGTVFEAFF.

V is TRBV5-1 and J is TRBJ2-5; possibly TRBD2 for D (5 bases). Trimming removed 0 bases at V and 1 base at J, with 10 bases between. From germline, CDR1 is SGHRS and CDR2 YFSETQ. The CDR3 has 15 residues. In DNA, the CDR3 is TGCGCCAGCAGCTTGGCTATGGGGAGCCAAGAGACCCAGTACTTC. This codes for CASSLAMGSQETQYF.

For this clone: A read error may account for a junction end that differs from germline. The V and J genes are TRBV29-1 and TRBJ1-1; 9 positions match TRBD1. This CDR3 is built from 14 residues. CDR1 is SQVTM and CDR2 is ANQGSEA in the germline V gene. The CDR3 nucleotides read TGCAGCGGTGAACAGGGGGCATCGAACACTGAAGCTTTCTTT. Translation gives CSGEQGASNTEAFF.

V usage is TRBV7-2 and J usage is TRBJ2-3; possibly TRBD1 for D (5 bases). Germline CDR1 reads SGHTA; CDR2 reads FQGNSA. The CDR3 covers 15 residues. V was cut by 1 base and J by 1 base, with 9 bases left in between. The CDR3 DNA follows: TGTGCCAGCAGCTTAGTGGCAGGGCGCACAGATACGCAGTATTTT. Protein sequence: CASSLVAGRTDTQYF.

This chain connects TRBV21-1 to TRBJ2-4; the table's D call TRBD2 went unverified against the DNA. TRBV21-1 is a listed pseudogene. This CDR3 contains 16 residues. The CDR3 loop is CASSKGGVRAKNIQYF. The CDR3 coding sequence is TGTGCCAGCAGCAAAGGCGGGGTTCGAGCCAAAAACATTCAGTACTTC.

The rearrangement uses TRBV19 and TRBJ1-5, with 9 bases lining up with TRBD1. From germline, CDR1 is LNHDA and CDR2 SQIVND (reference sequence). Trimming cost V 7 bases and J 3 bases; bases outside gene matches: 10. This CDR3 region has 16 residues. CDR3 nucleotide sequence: TGTGCCAGTACCGGGGGACAGGGCGTTTCCAATCAGCCCCAGCATTTT. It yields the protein CASTGGQGVSNQPQHF. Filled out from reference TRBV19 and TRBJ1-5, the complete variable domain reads DGGITQSPKYLFRKEGQNVTLSCEQNLNHDAMYWYRQDPGQGLRLIYYSQIVNDFQKGDIAEGYSVSREKKESFPLTVTSAQKNPTAFYLCASTGGQGVSNQPQHFGDGTRLSIL.

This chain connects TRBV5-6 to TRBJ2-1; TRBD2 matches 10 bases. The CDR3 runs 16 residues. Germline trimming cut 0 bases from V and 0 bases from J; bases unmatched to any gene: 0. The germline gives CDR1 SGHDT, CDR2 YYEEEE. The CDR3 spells CASSLASGGSYNEQFF. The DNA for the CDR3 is TGTGCCAGCAGCTTGGCTAGCGGGGGCTCCTACAATGAGCAGTTCTTC.

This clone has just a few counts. CDR3 loop: CASTIGGGNTYEQYF. The CDR3, as DNA: TGTGCCAGCACCATTGGGGGAGGGAATACCTACGAGCAGTACTTC. The chain recombines TRBV11-2 with TRBJ2-7, with 7 bases matching TRBD2. This CDR3 has 15 amino acids. With 7 bases clipped from V and 2 bases from J, the junction kept 11 bases outside the gene matches. Germline CDR1 is SGHAT and CDR2 is FQNNGV.

The CDR3 DNA is TGTGCCAGTGGACCCCGAGGACAGGGGGTTTGGATCAGCAATCAGCCCCAGCATTTT. Residues: CASGPRGQGVWISNQPQHF. The chain joins TRBV19 to TRBJ1-5; 10 bases are a match to TRBD1. This CDR3 is 19 amino acids long. Germline CDR1 reads LNHDA; CDR2 reads SQIVND (reference sequence). Trimming removed 8 bases from V and 1 base from J; junction bases left unmatched: 17.

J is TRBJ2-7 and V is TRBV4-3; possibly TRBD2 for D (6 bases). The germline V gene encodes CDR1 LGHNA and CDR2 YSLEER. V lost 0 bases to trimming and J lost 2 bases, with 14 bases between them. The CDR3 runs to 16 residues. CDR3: CASSQDSRLETYEQYF. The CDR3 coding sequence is TGCGCCAGCAGCCAAGATTCGAGACTAGAGACCTACGAGCAGTACTTC.

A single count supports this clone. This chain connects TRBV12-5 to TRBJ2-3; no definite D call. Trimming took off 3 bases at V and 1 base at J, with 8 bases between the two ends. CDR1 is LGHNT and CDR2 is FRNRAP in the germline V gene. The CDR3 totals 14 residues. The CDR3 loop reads CASGFVPGTDTQYF. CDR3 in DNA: TGTGCTAGTGGTTTTGTGCCCGGCACAGATACGCAGTATTTT. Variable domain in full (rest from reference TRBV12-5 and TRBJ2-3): DARVTQTPRHKVTEMGQEVTMRCQPILGHNTVFWYRQTMMQGLELLAYFRNRAPLDDSGMPKDRFSAEMPDATLATLKIQPSEPRDSAVYFCASGFVPGTDTQYFGPGTRLTVL.

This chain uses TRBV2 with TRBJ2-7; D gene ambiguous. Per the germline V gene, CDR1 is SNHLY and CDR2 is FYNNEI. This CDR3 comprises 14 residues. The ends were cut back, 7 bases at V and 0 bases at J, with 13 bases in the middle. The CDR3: CASKPNGNSYEQYF. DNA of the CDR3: TGTGCCAGCAAACCAAACGGAAACTCCTACGAGCAGTACTTC. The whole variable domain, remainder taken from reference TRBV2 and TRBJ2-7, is EPEVTQTPSHQVTQMGQEVILRCVPISNHLYFYWYRQILGQKVEFLVSFYNNEISEKSEIFDDQFSVERPDGSNFTLKIRSTKLEDSAMYFCASKPNGNSYEQYFGPGTRLTVT.

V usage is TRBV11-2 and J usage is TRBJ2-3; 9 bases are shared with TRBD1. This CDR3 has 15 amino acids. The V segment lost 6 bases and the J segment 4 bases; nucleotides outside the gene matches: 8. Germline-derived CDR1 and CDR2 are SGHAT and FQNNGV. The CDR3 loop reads CASSQGQGGPDTQYF. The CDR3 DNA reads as TGTGCCAGCAGTCAGGGACAGGGAGGGCCAGATACGCAGTATTTT.

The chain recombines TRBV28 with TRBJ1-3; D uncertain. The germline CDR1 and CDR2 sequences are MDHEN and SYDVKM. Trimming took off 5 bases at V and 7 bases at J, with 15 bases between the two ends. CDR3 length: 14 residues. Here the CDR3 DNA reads TGTGCCAGCAGTCCGATCCCCTTTCATAACACCATATATTTT. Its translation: CASSPIPFHNTIYF.

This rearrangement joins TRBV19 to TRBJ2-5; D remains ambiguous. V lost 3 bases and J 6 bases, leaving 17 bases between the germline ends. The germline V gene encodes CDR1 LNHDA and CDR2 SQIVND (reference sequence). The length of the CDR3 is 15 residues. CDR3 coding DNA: TGTGCCAGTAGTATTTCATTACAGCAAGGTCAGACCCAGTACTTC. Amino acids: CASSISLQQGQTQYF.

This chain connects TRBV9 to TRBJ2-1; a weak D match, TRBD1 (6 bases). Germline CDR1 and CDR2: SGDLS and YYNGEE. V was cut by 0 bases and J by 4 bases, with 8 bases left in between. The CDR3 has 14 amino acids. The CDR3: CASSVADRYNEQFF. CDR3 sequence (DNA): TGTGCCAGCAGCGTAGCGGACAGATACAATGAGCAGTTCTTC.